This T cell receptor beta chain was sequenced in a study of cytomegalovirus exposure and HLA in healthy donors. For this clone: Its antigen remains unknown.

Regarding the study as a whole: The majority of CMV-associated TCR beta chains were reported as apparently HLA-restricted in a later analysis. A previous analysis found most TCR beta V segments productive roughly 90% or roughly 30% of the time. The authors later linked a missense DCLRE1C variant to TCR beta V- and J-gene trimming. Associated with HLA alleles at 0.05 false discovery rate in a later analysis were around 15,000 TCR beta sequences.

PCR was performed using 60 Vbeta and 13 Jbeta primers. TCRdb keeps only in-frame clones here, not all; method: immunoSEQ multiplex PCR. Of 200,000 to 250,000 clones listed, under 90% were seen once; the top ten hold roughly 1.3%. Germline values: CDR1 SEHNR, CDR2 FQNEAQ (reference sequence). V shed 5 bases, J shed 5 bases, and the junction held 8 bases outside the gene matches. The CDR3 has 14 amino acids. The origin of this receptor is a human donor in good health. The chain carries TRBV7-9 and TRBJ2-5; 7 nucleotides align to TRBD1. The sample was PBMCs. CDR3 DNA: TGTGCCAGCAGCGGCCGACAGGGAAGGGAGACCCAGTACTTC. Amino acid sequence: CASSGRQGRETQYF.